This TCR beta chain comes out of a study of yellow fever vaccine responses in identical twins. Broader study findings: Twins reportedly showed a vaccine T cell response that seemed partly convergent and partly personalized.

This clonotype was seen once. What it binds is unknown. The CDR3 loop spans 13 amino acids. Germline values: CDR1 SQVTM, CDR2 ANQGSEA. V was shortened by 6 bases and J by 4 bases, with 14 bases between the two germline ends. TCRdb itself ran the RT-PCR reads through MiXCR, one entry per CDR3 protein. The data contain 2,000 or so distinct CDR3 sequences, about 80% of them singletons. The clonotype comes from a woman aged 18-30 years who received the yellow fever vaccine. Source: T cells from blood (PBMCs), unsorted or a sorted subset (not recorded which), taken before or after yellow fever vaccination (not recorded which). The chain carries TRBV29-1 and TRBJ2-3, with D perhaps TRBD1 (6 bases). CDR3 amino acids: CSVAPDRADTQYF. The CDR3 nucleotides read TGCAGCGTCGCTCCGGACAGAGCAGATACGCAGTATTTT.